This entry lists 21 T cell receptor beta chains sequenced from one sample in a study of cytomegalovirus exposure and HLA in healthy donors. 60 Vbeta and 13 Jbeta primers were used in PCR. The repertoire was sequenced with immunoSEQ multiplex PCR; TCRdb's copy has only in-frame clones and lacks some. Altogether some 150,000 clones are present, over 60% being singletons, with the ten largest covering around 1.5%. Sequencing input: PBMCs. These TCRs come from a female donor in good health and CMV-seronegative.

The genes are TRBV7-6 and TRBJ1-1; D gene unclear. Germline loops: CDR1 SGHVS, CDR2 FNYEAQ. V was shortened by 1 base and J by 5 bases, with 8 bases between the two germline ends. This CDR3 is built from 13 residues. CDR3: CASSLVAKTEAFF. The DNA for the CDR3 is TGTGCCAGCAGCTTAGTCGCGAAAACTGAAGCTTTCTTT.

The sample holds a few counts of this clone. The chain recombines TRBV6-1 with TRBJ1-5; D gene ambiguous. V was cut by 6 bases and J by 0 bases, with 12 bases left in between. This CDR3 spans 15 amino acids. CDR1 and CDR2 (germline): MNHNS, SASEGT. CDR3 bases: TGTGCCAGCAGGGCTCAGGCGTTTAGCAATCAGCCCCAGCATTTT. Its translation is CASRAQAFSNQPQHF.

The chain employs TRBV6-5 and TRBJ1-3; 7 nucleotides match TRBD1. V dropped 7 bases and J dropped 3; count of bases not matched to a gene: 3. The CDR3 length is 13 residues. The germline V gene has CDR1 MNHEY and CDR2 SVGAGI. CDR3 sequence reads: CASNTGDGNTIYF. The CDR3 coding sequence is TGTGCCAGCAATACAGGGGATGGAAACACCATATATTTT.

V is TRBV6-6 and J is TRBJ1-3; no clear D. Between the trimmed V and J ends, which lost 2 bases and 4 bases, there was a span of 12 bases. Looked up from germline, CDR1 is MNHNY and CDR2 is SVGAGI (reference sequence). The CDR3 length is 15 residues. CDR3 residues: CASSYLGVEGNTIYF. DNA for the CDR3: TGTGCCAGCAGTTACCTCGGGGTGGAGGGAAACACCATATATTTT.

The chain employs TRBV5-1 and TRBJ2-1; possibly TRBD2 for D (6 bases). V lost 7 bases, J lost 4 bases, and 15 bases lay in between. From germline, CDR1 is SGHRS and CDR2 YFSETQ. The CDR3 has 14 amino acids. In nucleotides, the CDR3 is TGCGCCAGCGAGGAGACGGGGGAATACAATGAGCAGTTCTTC. The encoded protein is CASEETGEYNEQFF. Variable domain in full (rest from reference TRBV5-1 and TRBJ2-1): KAGVTQTPRYLIKTRGQQVTLSCSPISGHRSVSWYQQTPGQGLQFLFEYFSETQRNKGNFPGRFSGRQFSNSRSEMNVSTLELGDSALYLCASEETGEYNEQFFGPGTRLTVL.

There are a few counts of this clone. V usage is TRBV5-6 and J usage is TRBJ2-5; D remains unclear. This CDR3 is 13 amino acids long. V lost 2 bases, J lost 5 bases, and 10 bases lay in between. Germline V gene lookup returns CDR1 SGHDT and CDR2 YYEEEE. In DNA, the CDR3 is TGTGCCAGCAGCTTTGGCTCGTGGGAGACCCAGTACTTC. Translation: CASSFGSWETQYF.

The rearrangement uses TRBV14 and TRBJ2-7; the D is unclear. The CDR3 extends over 14 amino acids. Trimming removed 3 bases at V and 2 bases at J, with 11 bases between. Germline CDR1 and CDR2: SGHDN and FVKESK. CDR3 sequence (DNA): TGTGCCAGCAGCCACCGGGTCCTGACCTACGAGCAGTACTTC. Its translation: CASSHRVLTYEQYF.

This clone has just one count. This chain uses TRBV15 with TRBJ1-2, with a possible D match to TRBD1 (5 bases). There are 15 residues in the CDR3. CDR1 LNHNV and CDR2 YYDKDF come from the germline V gene (reference sequence). The V end lost 1 base, the J end lost 0 bases, and 9 bases lay between the germline ends. CDR3 coding DNA: TGTGCCACCAGCAGAGTTGCGGGGGCTAACTATGGCTACACCTTC. Encoded protein: CATSRVAGANYGYTF. The full variable domain, with the rest looked up from reference TRBV15 and TRBJ1-2, is DAMVIQNPRYQVTQFGKPVTLSCSQTLNHNVMYWYQQKSSQAPKLLFHYYDKDFNNEADTPDNFQSRRPNTSFCFLDIRSPGLGDTAMYLCATSRVAGANYGYTFGSGTRLTVV.

The V and J genes are TRBV6-1 and TRBJ1-4; tentative D call: TRBD1 (5 bases). V shed 3 bases and J shed 0 bases, with 14 bases lying between them. The CDR3 has 17 residues. Germline CDR1 reads MNHNS; CDR2 reads SASEGT. The DNA of the CDR3 is TGTGCCAGCAGTGAGGGGGGGTTGGGCGCAACTAATGAAAAACTGTTTTTT. This codes for CASSEGGLGATNEKLFF.

V usage is TRBV27 and J usage is TRBJ1-3; no clear D gene. CDR3 length: 15 amino acids. Germline CDR1 MNHEY, CDR2 SMNVEV (reference sequence). The V end was cut by 3 bases, the J end by 0 bases, with 9 bases between. The CDR3 is CASSLSVSSGNTIYF. The CDR3 DNA reads TGTGCCAGCAGTTTGTCGGTGTCCTCTGGAAACACCATATATTTT.

This sequence joins TRBV14 and TRBJ2-7; 12 bases line up with TRBD1. The CDR3 totals 18 residues. V lost 3 bases and J lost 1; bases outside the gene matches: 10. CDR1 is SGHDN, CDR2 FVKESK, per germline. As DNA, the CDR3 is TGTGCCAGCAGCCACCTCCTGGGACAGGGGGCGGTGTCCTACGAGCAGTACTTC. Translated: CASSHLLGQGAVSYEQYF.

The V and J genes are TRBV18 and TRBJ2-7, with D maybe TRBD1 (6 bases). Germline values: CDR1 KGHSH, CDR2 LQKENI. V was cut by 2 bases and J by 2 bases, with 10 bases left in between. This CDR3 region has 14 residues. CDR3 nucleotides: TGTGCCAGCTCACCAAAAGGGGGAGCCTACGAGCAGTACTTC. Protein: CASSPKGGAYEQYF.

The V gene is TRBV11-3, the J gene TRBJ2-2; 8 bases fit TRBD2. CDR1 and CDR2 (germline): SGHNT, YENEEA. The CDR3 consists of 16 residues. Trimming at V came to 5 bases and at J to 4 bases, leaving 9 bases not matched to a gene. The CDR3 DNA is TGTGCCAGCAGCCCCCTAGCGGGTGGCTCCACCGGGGAGCTGTTTTTT. Amino acid sequence: CASSPLAGGSTGELFF.

The CDR3 loop reads CASSLLLAGGNEQFF. The CDR3 region has the DNA TGTGCCAGCAGCTTATTACTAGCGGGAGGCAATGAGCAGTTCTTC. The gene calls are TRBV7-9 and TRBJ2-1; TRBD2 matches 12 bases. The trim removed 2 bases at V and 6 bases at J, leaving 2 bases unmatched. Germline V gene data show CDR1 as SEHNR and CDR2 as FQNEAQ (reference sequence). The CDR3 contains 15 residues.

The chain recombines TRBV5-1 with TRBJ2-1; TRBD1 aligns across 7 bases. With V trimmed by 7 bases and J by 1 base, 5 bases remained unmatched. This CDR3 comprises 14 residues. CDR1 and CDR2 (germline): SGHRS, YFSETQ. The CDR3 here is CASGRDRSYNEQFF. The CDR3 nucleotides are TGCGCCAGCGGCCGGGACAGATCCTACAATGAGCAGTTCTTC.

V is TRBV6-6 and J is TRBJ1-1; 8 bases map to TRBD1. After removal of 5 bases from V and 7 bases from J, the junction contained 9 bases not matched to a gene. The CDR3 has 14 amino acids. Germline loops: CDR1 MNHNY, CDR2 SVGAGI (reference sequence). CDR3 in amino acids: CASSRQTGAREAFF. CDR3 nucleotide sequence: TGTGCCAGCAGTAGACAGACAGGGGCCCGTGAAGCTTTCTTT.

This clone came up once. The chain has TRBV28 and TRBJ1-1, with TRBD1 as a possible D gene (5 bases). V dropped 5 bases and J dropped 0 bases, with 10 bases sitting between them. The CDR3 covers 14 residues. Germline V gives CDR1 MDHEN, CDR2 SYDVKM. The CDR3 DNA follows: TGTGCCAGCAGTGAGACAGCTATGAACACTGAAGCTTTCTTT. It is translated as CASSETAMNTEAFF.

At least ten counts were recorded for this clone. This chain links TRBV15 with TRBJ2-2, with D possibly being TRBD1 (6 bases). The CDR3 sequence is 12 residues long. V lost 3 bases and J 7 bases, leaving 6 bases between the germline ends. Germline V gene sequence: CDR1 LNHNV, CDR2 YYDKDF (reference sequence). CDR3 nucleotide sequence: TGTGCCACCAGCAGCAGGGGCGGGGAGCTGTTTTTT. Protein sequence: CATSSRGGELFF.

This clone was observed a few times. The chain joins TRBV27 to TRBJ1-4, with D perhaps matching TRBD1 (5 bases). Germline V gene lookup returns CDR1 MNHEY and CDR2 SMNVEV (reference sequence). The CDR3 totals 18 residues. Trimming took 3 bases from V and 3 from J, leaving 20 bases between them. CDR3 DNA sequence: TGTGCCAGCAGTTTCCCCCCTCAATCACAGGTCGCTAATGAAAAACTGTTTTTT. As protein: CASSFPPQSQVANEKLFF. Full variable domain (outside the CDR3, taken from reference TRBV27 and TRBJ1-4): EAQVTQNPRYLITVTGKKLTVTCSQNMNHEYMSWYRQDPGLGLRQIYYSMNVEVTDKGDVPEGYKVSRKEKRNFPLILESPSPNQTSLYFCASSFPPQSQVANEKLFFGSGTQLSVL.

The CDR3 is CASSAMGTRNTEAFF. As DNA, the CDR3 is TGTGCCAGCAGTGCCATGGGGACACGGAACACTGAAGCTTTCTTT. The chain has TRBV6-1 and TRBJ1-1, with D maybe TRBD1 (6 bases). Trimming removed 4 bases from V and 1 base from J, with 13 bases in between. CDR3 length equals 15 residues. Germline-derived CDR1 and CDR2 are MNHNS and SASEGT.

This chain connects TRBV9 to TRBJ2-2; D is perhaps TRBD1 (6 bases). V lost 4 bases, J lost 4 bases, and 11 bases lay in between. Germline-derived CDR1 and CDR2 are SGDLS and YYNGEE. This CDR3 is built from 14 residues. In nucleotides, the CDR3 is TGTGCCAGCAGCAAATACAGGGCCACCGGGGAGCTGTTTTTT. Translation gives CASSKYRATGELFF.